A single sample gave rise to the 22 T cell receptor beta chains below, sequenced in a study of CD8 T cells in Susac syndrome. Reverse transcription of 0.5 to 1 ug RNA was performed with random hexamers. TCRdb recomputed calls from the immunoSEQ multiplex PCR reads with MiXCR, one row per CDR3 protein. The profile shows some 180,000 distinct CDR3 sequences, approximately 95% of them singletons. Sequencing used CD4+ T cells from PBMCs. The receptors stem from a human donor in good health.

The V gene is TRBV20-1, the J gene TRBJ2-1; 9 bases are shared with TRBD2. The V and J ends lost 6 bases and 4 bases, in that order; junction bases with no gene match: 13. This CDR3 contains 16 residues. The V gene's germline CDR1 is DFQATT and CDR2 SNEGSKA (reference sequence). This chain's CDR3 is CSAPKVGTSLYNEQFF. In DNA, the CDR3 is TGCAGTGCGCCGAAGGTTGGGACTAGCCTTTACAATGAGCAGTTCTTC.

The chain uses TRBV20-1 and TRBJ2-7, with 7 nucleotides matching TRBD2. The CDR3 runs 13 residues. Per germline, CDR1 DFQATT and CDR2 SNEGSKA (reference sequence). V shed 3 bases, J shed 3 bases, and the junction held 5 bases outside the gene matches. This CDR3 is CSASKRGYYEQYF. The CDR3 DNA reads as TGCAGTGCTAGTAAGCGGGGCTACTACGAGCAGTACTTC.

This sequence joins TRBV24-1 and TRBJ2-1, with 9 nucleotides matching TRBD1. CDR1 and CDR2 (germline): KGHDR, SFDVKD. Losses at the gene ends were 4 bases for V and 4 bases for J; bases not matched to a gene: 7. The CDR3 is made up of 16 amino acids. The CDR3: CATSDPSTGGYNEQFF. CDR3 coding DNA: TGTGCCACCAGTGACCCGTCGACAGGGGGTTACAATGAGCAGTTCTTC.

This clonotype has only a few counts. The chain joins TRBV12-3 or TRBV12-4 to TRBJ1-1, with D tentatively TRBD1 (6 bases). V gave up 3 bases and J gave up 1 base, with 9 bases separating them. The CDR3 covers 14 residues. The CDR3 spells CASSLRTANTEAFF. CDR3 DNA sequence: TGTGCCAGCAGTTTGCGGACAGCGAACACTGAAGCTTTCTTT.

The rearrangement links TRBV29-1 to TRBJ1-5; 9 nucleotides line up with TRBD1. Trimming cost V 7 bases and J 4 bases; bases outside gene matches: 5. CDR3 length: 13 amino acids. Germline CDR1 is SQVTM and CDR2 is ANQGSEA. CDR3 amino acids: CSAAGTGNQPQHF. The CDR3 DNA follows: TGCAGCGCCGCCGGGACAGGGAATCAGCCCCAGCATTTT.

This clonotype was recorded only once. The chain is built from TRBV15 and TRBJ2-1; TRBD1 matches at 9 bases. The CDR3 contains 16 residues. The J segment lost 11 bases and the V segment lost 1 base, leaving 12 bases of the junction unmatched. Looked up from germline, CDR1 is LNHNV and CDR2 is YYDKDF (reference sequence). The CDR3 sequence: CATSRGTGVNTNQQFF. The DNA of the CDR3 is TGTGCCACCAGCAGAGGGACAGGGGTTAACACGAATCAGCAGTTCTTC.

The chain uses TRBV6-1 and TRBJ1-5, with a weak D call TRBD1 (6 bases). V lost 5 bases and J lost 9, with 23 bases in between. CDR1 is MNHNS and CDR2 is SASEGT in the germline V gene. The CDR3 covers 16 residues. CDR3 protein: CASSLSRTVLFWPQHF. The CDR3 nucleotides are TGTGCCAGCAGTCTAAGTCGGACAGTATTATTTTGGCCCCAGCATTTT.

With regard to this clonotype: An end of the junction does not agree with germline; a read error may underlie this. The CDR3 protein is CASSVTGNTEAFF. As DNA, the CDR3 is TGTGCCAGCAGCGTAACAGGGAACACTGAAGCTTTCTTT. The gene calls are TRBV7-3 and TRBJ1-1, with a tentative D call TRBD1 (5 bases). Germline lookup yields CDR1 SGHTA and CDR2 FQGTGA. The CDR3 consists of 13 residues. Full variable domain (remainder filled in from reference TRBV7-3 and TRBJ1-1): GAGVSQTPSNKVTEKGKYVELRCDPISGHTALYWYRQSLGQGPEFLIYFQGTGAADDSGLPNDRFFAVRPEGSVSTLKIQRTERGDSAVYLCASSVTGNTEAFFGQGTRLTVV.

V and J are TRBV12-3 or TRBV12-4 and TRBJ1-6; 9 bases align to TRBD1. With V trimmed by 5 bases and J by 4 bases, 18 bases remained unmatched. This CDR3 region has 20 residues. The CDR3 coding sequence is TGTGCCAGCAGTCCTCAGAGGATAAAGACAGGGGGGCCGTATAATTCACCCCTCCACTTT. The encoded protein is CASSPQRIKTGGPYNSPLHF.

The DNA for the CDR3 is TGTGCCAGCTTACGACCCGGGCACACGAGCTATGGCTACACCTTC. Translated, it gives CASLRPGHTSYGYTF. The chain recombines TRBV28 with TRBJ1-2, with D unresolved. Germline assignment: CDR1 MDHEN and CDR2 SYDVKM. The CDR3 consists of 15 residues. V dropped 8 bases and J dropped 4 bases, with 20 bases sitting between them.

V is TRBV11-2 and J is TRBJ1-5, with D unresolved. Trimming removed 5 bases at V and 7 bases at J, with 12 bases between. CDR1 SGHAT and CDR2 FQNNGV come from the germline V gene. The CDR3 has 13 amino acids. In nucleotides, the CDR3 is TGTGCCAGCAGCCCCGTCGAGCGGCAGCCCCAGCATTTT. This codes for CASSPVERQPQHF.

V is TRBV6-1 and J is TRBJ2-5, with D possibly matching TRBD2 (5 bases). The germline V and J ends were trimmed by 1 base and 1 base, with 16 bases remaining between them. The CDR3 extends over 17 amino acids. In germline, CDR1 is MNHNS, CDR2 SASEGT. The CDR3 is CASSEVGGLASQETQYF. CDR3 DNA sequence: TGTGCCAGCAGTGAAGTTGGAGGTTTGGCGTCCCAAGAGACCCAGTACTTC.

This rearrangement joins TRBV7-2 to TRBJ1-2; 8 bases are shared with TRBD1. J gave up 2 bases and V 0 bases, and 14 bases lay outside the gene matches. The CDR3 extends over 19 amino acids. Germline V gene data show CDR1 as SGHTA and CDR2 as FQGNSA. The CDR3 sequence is CASSLAGLGQGALNYGYTF. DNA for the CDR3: TGTGCCAGCAGCTTAGCAGGTCTGGGGCAGGGGGCCCTCAACTATGGCTACACCTTC. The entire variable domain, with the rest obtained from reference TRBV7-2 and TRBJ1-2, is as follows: GAGVSQSPSNKVTEKGKDVELRCDPISGHTALYWYRQSLGQGLEFLIYFQGNSAPDKSGLPSDRFSAERTGGSVSTLTIQRTQQEDSAVYLCASSLAGLGQGALNYGYTFGSGTRLTVV.

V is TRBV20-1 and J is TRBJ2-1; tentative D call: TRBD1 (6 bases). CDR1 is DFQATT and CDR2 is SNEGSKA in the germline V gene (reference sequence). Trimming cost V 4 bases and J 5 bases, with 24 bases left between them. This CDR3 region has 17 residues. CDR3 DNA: TGCAGTGCTAAGCCGGAACGGAGGTGGGGGCCGAACAATGAGCAGTTCTTC. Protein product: CSAKPERRWGPNNEQFF.

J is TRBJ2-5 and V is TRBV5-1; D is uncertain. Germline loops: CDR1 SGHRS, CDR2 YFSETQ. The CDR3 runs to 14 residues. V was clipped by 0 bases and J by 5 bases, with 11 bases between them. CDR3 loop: CASSLEEPKETQYF. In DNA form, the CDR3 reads TGCGCCAGCAGCTTGGAAGAGCCCAAGGAGACCCAGTACTTC.

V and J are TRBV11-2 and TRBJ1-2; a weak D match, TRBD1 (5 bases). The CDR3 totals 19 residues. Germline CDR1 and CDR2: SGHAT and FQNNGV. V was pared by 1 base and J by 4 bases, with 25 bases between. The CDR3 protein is CASSLGSWTTTPGRYGYTF. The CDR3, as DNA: TGTGCCAGCAGCTTAGGTAGTTGGACCACAACACCGGGGCGCTATGGCTACACCTTC.

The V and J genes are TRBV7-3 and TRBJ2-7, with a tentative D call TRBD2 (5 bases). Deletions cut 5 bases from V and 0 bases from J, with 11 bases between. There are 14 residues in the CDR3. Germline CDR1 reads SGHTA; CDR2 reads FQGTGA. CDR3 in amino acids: CASSQGLISYEQYF. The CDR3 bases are TGTGCCAGCAGCCAAGGACTTATCTCCTACGAGCAGTACTTC.

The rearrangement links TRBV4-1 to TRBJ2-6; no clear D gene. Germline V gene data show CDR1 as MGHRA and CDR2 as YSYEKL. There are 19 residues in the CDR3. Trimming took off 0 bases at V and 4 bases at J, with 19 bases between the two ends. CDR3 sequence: CASSQEVAGGLKGANVLTF. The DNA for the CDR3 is TGCGCCAGCAGCCAAGAAGTAGCCGGTGGGCTAAAAGGGGCCAACGTCCTGACTTTC.

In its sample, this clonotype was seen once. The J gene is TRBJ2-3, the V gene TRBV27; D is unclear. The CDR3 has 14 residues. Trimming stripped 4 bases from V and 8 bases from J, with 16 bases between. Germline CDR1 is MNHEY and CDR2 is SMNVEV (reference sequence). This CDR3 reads CASSSMTLFGTQYF. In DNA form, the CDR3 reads TGTGCCAGCAGTTCAATGACTCTTTTCGGTACGCAGTATTTT.

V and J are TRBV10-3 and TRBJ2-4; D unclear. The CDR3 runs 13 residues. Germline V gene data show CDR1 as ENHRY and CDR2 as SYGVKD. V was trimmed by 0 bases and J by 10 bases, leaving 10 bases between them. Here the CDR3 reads CAISESPGSIQYF. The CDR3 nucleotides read TGTGCCATCAGTGAGTCGCCAGGCTCTATTCAGTACTTC.

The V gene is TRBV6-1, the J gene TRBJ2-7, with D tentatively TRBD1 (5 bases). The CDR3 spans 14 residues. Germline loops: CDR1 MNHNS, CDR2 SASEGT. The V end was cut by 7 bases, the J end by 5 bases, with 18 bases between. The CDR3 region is CASKVAGRFDEQYF. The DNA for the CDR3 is TGTGCCAGCAAGGTGGCAGGGCGATTCGACGAGCAGTACTTC.

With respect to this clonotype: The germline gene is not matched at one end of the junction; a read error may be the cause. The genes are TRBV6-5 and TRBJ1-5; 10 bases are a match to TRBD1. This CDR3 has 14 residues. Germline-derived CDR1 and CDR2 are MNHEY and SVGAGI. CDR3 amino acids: CASSLGQGHQPQQF. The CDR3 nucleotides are TGTGCCAGCAGTTTGGGACAGGGGCATCAGCCCCAGCAATTT.